The source of this TCR beta chain is a study of T-cell reconstitution after alpha-beta-depleted transplantation in children. General study points: Reports say that about two months after transplant, the alpha-beta T cells came out of several hundred graft clones that had expanded. After transplant, high TCRbeta diversity at day 60 in some patients arose from surviving recipient T cells and thymic progenitors. When one year had passed after transplant, most T-cell counts and diversity came from newly produced T cells.

The CDR3 spans 15 residues. Germline lookup yields CDR1 SGDLS and CDR2 YYNGEE. V was cut by 4 bases and J by 6 bases, with 16 bases left in between. It was with unique molecular identifiers that the TCRbeta library was prepared. TCRdb fed the PCR reads into MiXCR, producing one record per CDR3 protein. This sample carries tens of thousands of distinct CDR3 sequences, 18% of them seen once, and the ten largest clones take about 51%. This clonotype was seen a handful of times. As yet, its antigen is unknown. This TCR was recovered from a male patient aged 2 to 9 who had a stem cell transplant for acute lymphoblastic leukemia, so the T cells may come from the graft donor. The rearrangement joins TRBV9 to TRBJ2-2; D perhaps matches TRBD1 (5 bases). Sequencing was performed on PBMCs, mostly from graft donor cells, taken 360 days after TCRalphabeta/CD19-depleted stem cell transplant. The chain's CDR3 is CASSPRQSSAGELFF. CDR3 DNA: TGTGCCAGCAGCCCCCGACAGAGTTCCGCCGGGGAGCTGTTTTTT.